This paragraph covers one TCR beta chain sequence. Antigen specificity is unknown. A multiplex PCR was run with 60 Vbeta primers and 13 Jbeta primers. Profiled with immunoSEQ multiplex PCR; TCRdb holds only in-frame clones, not every one. This table has about 150,000 clones, approximately 79% appearing once. This sample is drawn from a study of cytomegalovirus exposure and HLA in healthy donors. Germline V CDR1 and CDR2: MNHEY, SMNVEV (reference sequence). The germline V and J ends were trimmed by 6 bases and 8 bases, with 16 bases remaining between them. The CDR3 runs to 13 residues. Nominal health characterized the donors when sampled, though unrecorded immune exposures were likely. Study-level points and caveats: Diagnosis of cytomegalovirus status made by the classifier reportedly showed high specificity and sensitivity.

Sequencing used PBMCs. This sequence was found in a woman between 50 and 59 years old in good health and CMV-seropositive. The chain couples TRBV27 to TRBJ1-2, with a tentative D call TRBD1 (5 bases). The CDR3 nucleotides are TGTGCCAGCAGGCCCGGGCCTAGGGGCGGCTACACCTTC. Translated, it gives CASRPGPRGGYTF.